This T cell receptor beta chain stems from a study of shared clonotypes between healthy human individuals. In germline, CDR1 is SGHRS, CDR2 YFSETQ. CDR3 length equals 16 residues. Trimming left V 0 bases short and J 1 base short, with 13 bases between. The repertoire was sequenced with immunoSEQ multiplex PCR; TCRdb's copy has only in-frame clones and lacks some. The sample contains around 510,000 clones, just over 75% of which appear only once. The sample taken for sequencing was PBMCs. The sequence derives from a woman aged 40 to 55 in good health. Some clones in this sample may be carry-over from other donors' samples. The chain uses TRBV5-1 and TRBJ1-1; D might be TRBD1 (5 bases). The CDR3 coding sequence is TGCGCCAGCAGCTTGGCCGGAGCAGGGAGGAACACTGAAGCTTTCTTT. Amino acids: CASSLAGAGRNTEAFF.